This TCR beta chain was sequenced for a study of shared clonotypes between healthy human individuals. Study-wide background: The donor pool was made up of two women and a few men aged 18 to 49.

Germline V gene lookup returns CDR1 SNHLY and CDR2 FYNNEI. Trimming pared 1 base from V and 4 bases from J, leaving 10 bases between. The CDR3 is 15 amino acids. Whole-study results and caveats: Generally, estimated richness proved larger in naive subsets than it did in memory subsets. Non-shared clonotypes were found to have lower generation probabilities than the clonotypes that were shared by all four of the sorted-subset donors. Sampling involved blood alone; tissue repertoires likely differ.

Sequencing used immunoSEQ multiplex PCR; TCRdb keeps in-frame clones, though not all of them. The sample has about 1 million clones, approximately 68% seen once; the top ten hold about 1.5%. In regard to this clone: Antigen: not known.

The source material was memory CD4+ T cells sorted from blood. The subset denotes: CD45RA-negative fraction. The chain is built from TRBV2 and TRBJ2-2, with D perhaps TRBD1 (5 bases). This TCR was sampled from a man between 18 and 35 years old in good health. CDR3: CASSEEGPVTGELFF. The CDR3 DNA reads TGTGCCAGCAGTGAAGAGGGGCCGGTCACCGGGGAGCTGTTTTTT.